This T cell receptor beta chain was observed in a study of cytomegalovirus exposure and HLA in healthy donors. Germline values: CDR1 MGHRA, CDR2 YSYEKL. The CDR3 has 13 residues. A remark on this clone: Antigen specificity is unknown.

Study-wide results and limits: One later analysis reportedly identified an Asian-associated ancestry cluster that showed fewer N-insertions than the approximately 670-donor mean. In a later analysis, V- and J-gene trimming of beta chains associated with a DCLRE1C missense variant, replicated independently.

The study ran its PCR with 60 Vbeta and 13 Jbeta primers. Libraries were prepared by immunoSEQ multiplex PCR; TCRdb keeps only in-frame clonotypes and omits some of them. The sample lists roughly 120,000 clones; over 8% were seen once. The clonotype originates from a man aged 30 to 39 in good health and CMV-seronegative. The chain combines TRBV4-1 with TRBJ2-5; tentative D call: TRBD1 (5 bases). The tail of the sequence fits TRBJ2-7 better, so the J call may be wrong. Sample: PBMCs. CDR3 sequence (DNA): TGCGCCAGCAGCCAAGCAGGGAATTACGAGCAGTACTTC. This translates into CASSQAGNYEQYF.